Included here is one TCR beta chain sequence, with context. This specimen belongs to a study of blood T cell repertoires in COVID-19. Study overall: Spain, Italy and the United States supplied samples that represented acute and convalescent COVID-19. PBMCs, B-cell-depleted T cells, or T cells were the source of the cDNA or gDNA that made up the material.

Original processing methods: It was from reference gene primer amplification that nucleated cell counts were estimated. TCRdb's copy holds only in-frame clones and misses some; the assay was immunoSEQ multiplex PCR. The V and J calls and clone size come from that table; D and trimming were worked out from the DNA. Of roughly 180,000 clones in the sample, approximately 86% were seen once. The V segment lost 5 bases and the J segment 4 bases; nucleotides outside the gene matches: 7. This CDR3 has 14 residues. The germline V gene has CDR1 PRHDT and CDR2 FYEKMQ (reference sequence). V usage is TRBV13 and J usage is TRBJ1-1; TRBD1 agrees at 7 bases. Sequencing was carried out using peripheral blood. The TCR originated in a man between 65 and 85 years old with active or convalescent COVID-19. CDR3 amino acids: CASSLRQGGTEAFF. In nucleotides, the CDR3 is TGTGCCAGCAGCCTCCGGCAGGGGGGCACTGAAGCTTTCTTT.